This entry lists 14 T cell receptor beta chains sequenced from one sample in a study of siplizumab effects on memory and regulatory T cells. Profiled with immunoSEQ multiplex PCR; TCRdb holds only in-frame clones, not every one. The table has more than 90,000 clones, around 94% seen once. Sequenced sample: non-Treg CD4+ T cells sorted from blood. These receptors were collected from a human donor in good health.

The CDR3: CASSHTGTGDWGTQYF. DNA for the CDR3: TGCGCCAGCAGCCACACCGGGACAGGGGATTGGGGTACGCAGTATTTT. The chain recombines TRBV4-1 with TRBJ2-3; 10 nucleotides agree with TRBD1. Germline V gene sequence: CDR1 MGHRA, CDR2 YSYEKL. Losses at the gene ends were 3 bases for V and 8 bases for J; bases not matched to a gene: 11. The CDR3 has 16 amino acids.

The chain combines TRBV7-3 with TRBJ2-2, with 7 bases identical to TRBD1. Losses at the gene ends were 4 bases for V and 6 bases for J; bases not matched to a gene: 5. This CDR3 contains 14 residues. Germline assignment: CDR1 SGHTA and CDR2 FQGTGA. This CDR3 is CASSSGQAAGELFF. As DNA, the CDR3 is TGTGCCAGCAGCTCTGGACAGGCCGCCGGGGAGCTGTTTTTT.

The V call is TRBV5-4, the J call TRBJ2-5; 12 bases align to TRBD2. From germline, CDR1 is SGHNT and CDR2 YYREEE (reference sequence). V lost 3 bases and J lost 4; bases outside the gene matches: 16. This CDR3 has 19 residues. CDR3 sequence (DNA): TGTGCCAGCAGCTCGGACGTAAAAAAGACTAGCGGGAGAAGAGAGACCCAGTACTTC. The encoded protein is CASSSDVKKTSGRRETQYF.

The chain links TRBV5-3 to TRBJ2-5; 11 nucleotides line up with TRBD1. TRBV5-3 falls under the ORF class, with uncertain function. The CDR3 extends over 18 amino acids. After removal of 4 bases from V and 3 bases from J, the junction contained 14 bases not matched to a gene. The CDR3: CARSPEDGQGATEETQYF. DNA of the CDR3: TGTGCCAGAAGCCCTGAAGACGGACAGGGGGCGACGGAAGAGACCCAGTACTTC.

The V and J genes are TRBV2 and TRBJ2-7; the D gene is possibly TRBD1 (6 bases). The V and J ends lost 6 bases and 0 bases respectively, with 15 bases between them. This CDR3 contains 15 residues. The germline gives CDR1 SNHLY, CDR2 FYNNEI. As DNA, the CDR3 is TGTGCCAGCAGCCAACAGGGCATTAGCTCCTACGAGCAGTACTTC. It yields the protein CASSQQGISSYEQYF.

The chain links TRBV28 to TRBJ2-6; no clear D. The ends were cut back, 8 bases at V and 2 bases at J, with 13 bases in the middle. This CDR3 comprises 15 residues. Germline lookup yields CDR1 MDHEN and CDR2 SYDVKM. The CDR3 DNA follows: TGTGCCAGCCCATTGCGTGCCCCTGGGGCCAACGTCCTGACTTTC. Its protein product is CASPLRAPGANVLTF.

The genes are TRBV7-2 and TRBJ1-5; 7 bases line up with TRBD1. The J segment lost 5 bases and the V segment lost 5 bases, leaving 9 bases of the junction unmatched. Germline CDR1 reads SGHTA; CDR2 reads FQGNSA. This CDR3 is built from 15 residues. The CDR3 nucleotides read TGTGCCAGCAGCCCCAGGGACAGATCATATCAGCCCCAGCATTTT. Encoded protein: CASSPRDRSYQPQHF.

In DNA form, the CDR3 reads TGTGCCAGCAGTTCCCCGGGACAGATCACCTACGAGCAGTACTTC. It is translated as CASSSPGQITYEQYF. The chain has TRBV28 and TRBJ2-7; 7 bases align to TRBD1. CDR1 is MDHEN, CDR2 SYDVKM, per germline. This CDR3 has 15 residues. Trimming took 4 bases from V and 2 from J; bases not matched to a gene: 8.

The chain couples TRBV19 to TRBJ1-2; TRBD1 might be the D (6 bases). With 5 bases removed from V and 3 bases from J, the gap between germline ends came to 16 bases. Germline V gene data show CDR1 as LNHDA and CDR2 as SQIVND (reference sequence). The CDR3 loop spans 15 amino acids. The CDR3 region is CASSASQGLDYGYTF. CDR3 DNA sequence: TGTGCCAGTAGTGCCTCACAGGGTCTTGACTATGGCTACACCTTC.

The chain has TRBV15 and TRBJ2-3; maybe TRBD2 (5 bases). With 5 bases removed from V and 3 bases from J, the gap between germline ends came to 12 bases. The CDR3 spans 14 residues. The germline V gene has CDR1 LNHNV and CDR2 YYDKDF (reference sequence). CDR3 protein: CATSVLQRTDTQYF. For the CDR3, the DNA is TGTGCCACCAGCGTACTTCAGCGGACAGATACGCAGTATTTT.

The chain couples TRBV7-2 to TRBJ2-7, with D perhaps being TRBD1 or TRBD2 (6 bases each). CDR1 is SGHTA and CDR2 is FQGNSA in the germline V gene. The CDR3 is 15 amino acids. Trimming shortened V by 7 bases and J by 0 bases, and 16 bases separated the two germline ends. CDR3 nucleotide sequence: TGTGCCAGCACCCGAGGGAGGACAGACTCCTACGAGCAGTACTTC. Amino acid sequence: CASTRGRTDSYEQYF.

The chain carries TRBV20-1 and TRBJ2-3; D not resolved. Trimming took off 5 bases at V and 5 bases at J, with 8 bases between the two ends. The germline CDR1 and CDR2 sequences are DFQATT and SNEGSKA (reference sequence). The CDR3 spans 11 residues. CDR3 coding DNA: TGCAGTGCTTCCCGCCTAGATACGCAGTATTTT. Protein product: CSASRLDTQYF.

The chain is built from TRBV28 and TRBJ1-5, with D perhaps TRBD1 (5 bases). The CDR3 spans 15 residues. Germline loops: CDR1 MDHEN, CDR2 SYDVKM. V shed 3 bases and J shed 5 bases, with 14 bases lying between them. CDR3 sequence reads: CASSFPGGTHQPQHF. CDR3 DNA sequence: TGTGCCAGCAGTTTCCCCGGGGGGACGCATCAGCCCCAGCATTTT.

The chain links TRBV2 to TRBJ2-1, with 7 positions matching TRBD1. The CDR3 totals 14 residues. The V gene's germline CDR1 is SNHLY and CDR2 FYNNEI. V trimming: 8 bases; J trimming: 0 bases; junction bases outside the gene matches: 4. The CDR3 here is CASSGQSSYNEQFF. The CDR3 DNA sequence: TGTGCCAGCTCGGGACAGAGCTCCTACAATGAGCAGTTCTTC.